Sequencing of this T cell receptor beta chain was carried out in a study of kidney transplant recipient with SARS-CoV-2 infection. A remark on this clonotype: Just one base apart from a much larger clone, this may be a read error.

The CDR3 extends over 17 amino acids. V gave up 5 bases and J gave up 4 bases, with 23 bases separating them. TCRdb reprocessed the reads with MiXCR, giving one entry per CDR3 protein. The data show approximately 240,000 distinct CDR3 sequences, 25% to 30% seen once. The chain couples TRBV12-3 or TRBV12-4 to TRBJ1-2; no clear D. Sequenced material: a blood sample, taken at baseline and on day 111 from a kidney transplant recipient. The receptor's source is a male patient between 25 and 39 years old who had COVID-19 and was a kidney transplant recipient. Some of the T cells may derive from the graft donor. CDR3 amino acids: CASSPVVTAGKTYGYTF. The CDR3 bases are TGTGCCAGCAGTCCTGTCGTCACAGCAGGAAAGACCTATGGCTACACCTTC.